What follows are 13 T cell receptor beta chains derived from one specimen sequenced in a study of T cells after somatic rescue of genetic block. Clones were read by immunoSEQ multiplex PCR, and TCRdb kept only the in-frame ones, dropping some. The profile covers more than 13,000 clones, with about three quarters appearing a single time and 25% to 30% taken by the ten largest. The sample taken for sequencing was peripheral blood mononuclear cells (PBMCs). The receptors here all came from a young man.

The chain has TRBV7-9 and TRBJ1-3, with TRBD1 as a possible D gene (6 bases). V shed 6 bases and J shed 4 bases, with 13 bases lying between them. The CDR3 contains 14 residues. The germline gives CDR1 SEHNR, CDR2 FQNEAQ (reference sequence). The chain's CDR3 is CASREQGTGNTIYF. The CDR3 coding sequence is TGTGCCAGCAGGGAACAGGGAACGGGAAACACCATATATTTT.

The chain carries TRBV11-2 and TRBJ2-1; perhaps TRBD2 as D (7 bases). Trimming took off 4 bases at V and 7 bases at J, with 17 bases between the two ends. This CDR3 region has 15 residues. Germline-derived CDR1 and CDR2 are SGHAT and FQNNGV. CDR3 DNA sequence: TGTGCCAGCAGCTCCCTCGGGGGGCCGGGGAATGAGCAGTTCTTC. Encoded protein: CASSSLGGPGNEQFF.

The J gene is TRBJ2-7, the V gene TRBV7-6; D is perhaps TRBD2 (7 bases). The CDR3 is 15 residues long. V lost 1 base, J lost 3 bases, and 13 bases lay in between. The V gene's germline CDR1 is SGHVS and CDR2 FNYEAQ. This CDR3 reads CASSLVGGGGYEQYF. As DNA, the CDR3 is TGTGCCAGCAGCTTAGTCGGGGGAGGGGGCTACGAGCAGTACTTC.

The V and J genes are TRBV19 and TRBJ1-2; 8 bases are shared with TRBD1. Per germline, CDR1 LNHDA and CDR2 SQIVND (reference sequence). With 7 bases clipped from V and 8 bases from J, the junction kept 9 bases outside the gene matches. The CDR3 consists of 13 residues. The CDR3 DNA reads as TGTGCCAGTAAAGCGACAGGGGAAAGAGGCTACACCTTC. This codes for CASKATGERGYTF. The complete variable domain, with remaining parts taken from reference TRBV19 and TRBJ1-2, reads DGGITQSPKYLFRKEGQNVTLSCEQNLNHDAMYWYRQDPGQGLRLIYYSQIVNDFQKGDIAEGYSVSREKKESFPLTVTSAQKNPTAFYLCASKATGERGYTFGSGTRLTVV.

The genes are TRBV6-5 and TRBJ2-1; no definite D call. The germline CDR1 and CDR2 sequences are MNHEY and SVGAGI. The CDR3 is 14 amino acids. The germline V and J ends were trimmed by 2 bases and 3 bases, with 8 bases remaining between them. The CDR3 sequence is CASSYGQYYNEQFF. The DNA for the CDR3 is TGTGCCAGCAGTTACGGGCAGTACTACAATGAGCAGTTCTTC.

CDR3 sequence reads: CASSVVREQVDSGANVLTF. The CDR3, as DNA: TGTGCCAGCAGCGTAGTAAGAGAACAGGTTGACTCTGGGGCCAACGTCCTGACTTTC. This chain uses TRBV9 with TRBJ2-6; D might be TRBD1 (5 bases). Germline assignment: CDR1 SGDLS and CDR2 YYNGEE. The CDR3 runs 19 residues. The V gene lost 0 bases and the J gene lost 0 bases, with 16 bases spanning the gap.

This chain joins TRBV5-8 and TRBJ1-5; no clear D gene. The CDR3 runs 13 residues. The germline gives CDR1 SGHTS, CDR2 YDEGEE. Trimming took off 0 bases at V and 7 bases at J, with 8 bases between the two ends. CDR3 residues: CASSLGAGQPQHF. The CDR3 DNA follows: TGTGCCAGCAGCTTGGGGGCAGGCCAGCCCCAGCATTTT.

V usage is TRBV30 and J usage is TRBJ2-3, with D perhaps TRBD2 (6 bases). Germline loops: CDR1 GTSNPN, CDR2 SVGIG (reference sequence). The CDR3 has 14 amino acids. Trimming shortened V by 4 bases and J by 5 bases, and 16 bases separated the two germline ends. CDR3 region: CAWKTHLSGDTQYF. The DNA of the CDR3 is TGTGCCTGGAAGACCCACCTTAGCGGAGATACGCAGTATTTT.

The rearrangement uses TRBV10-3 and TRBJ2-3; TRBD2 matches at 8 bases. The CDR3 has 18 residues. Germline CDR1 is ENHRY and CDR2 is SYGVKD. Trimming cost V 3 bases and J 0 bases; bases outside gene matches: 11. The CDR3 sequence is CAISDPLGLVPSTDTQYF. In DNA, the CDR3 is TGTGCCATCAGTGACCCCCTGGGACTAGTTCCTAGCACAGATACGCAGTATTTT.

This clone occurred once. V and J are TRBV7-9 and TRBJ1-4, with D perhaps matching TRBD1 (5 bases). Germline assignment: CDR1 SEHNR and CDR2 FQNEAQ (reference sequence). The CDR3 spans 12 residues. Trimming removed 8 bases at V and 10 bases at J, with 14 bases between. CDR3 nucleotides: TGTGCCAGCGGCGTAGGGGAAGGAAAACTGTTTTTT. Its translation is CASGVGEGKLFF.

The chain couples TRBV5-8 to TRBJ1-2; 8 bases line up with TRBD1. The germline gives CDR1 SGHTS, CDR2 YDEGEE. This CDR3 has 14 amino acids. With 2 bases clipped from V and 8 bases from J, the junction kept 8 bases outside the gene matches. CDR3 amino acids: CASSLRQGLGGYTF. CDR3 DNA: TGTGCCAGCAGCTTAAGACAGGGGTTGGGAGGCTACACCTTC.

This rearrangement joins TRBV7-9 to TRBJ1-1; no clear D gene. Germline loops: CDR1 SEHNR, CDR2 FQNEAQ (reference sequence). CDR3 length: 15 residues. Between the trimmed V and J ends, which lost 2 bases and 6 bases, there was a span of 16 bases. The CDR3 DNA reads TGTGCCAGCAGCTTAAAAGACCGATCCTGGGCTGAAGCTTTCTTT. Residues: CASSLKDRSWAEAFF.

The CDR3 DNA reads TGCAGTGCTAGGATCACTGAAGCTTTCTTT. This encodes CSARITEAFF. The chain is built from TRBV20-1 and TRBJ1-1, with D uncertain. Germline V gene data show CDR1 as DFQATT and CDR2 as SNEGSKA (reference sequence). This CDR3 contains 10 residues. V lost 3 bases, J lost 4 bases, and 3 bases lay in between.